This T cell receptor beta chain was recorded in a study of T cells in Graves' hyperthyroidism and ophthalmopathy. Whole-study findings and limits: Most clonotypes expanded in thyroid above 0.001 were likewise present in blood. The model identified upcoming ophthalmopathy a median approximately six months ahead of onset.

Each person with ophthalmopathy scored at least 3 on the Clinical Activity Score, reached NOSPECS grade 4 or higher, and had been ill under 3 months. From roughly 9.2 ml of fresh peripheral blood, PBMCs were isolated. There were TCR beta CDR3 regions amplified from RNA transcripts. Using the HTBI primer set, a first-round RT-PCR was run on the TCR CDR3. TCRdb reprocessed the multiplex PCR reads via MiXCR and lists one record per CDR3 protein. The top ten clones hold approximately 6.4% of a sample with nearly 600,000 distinct CDR3 sequences, approximately 15% of them seen once. In this sample, this clonotype turned up many times. As yet, its antigen is unknown. V was shortened by 8 bases and J by 4 bases, with 18 bases between the two germline ends. Germline assignment: CDR1 MNHEY and CDR2 SVGEGT. There are 14 residues in the CDR3.

This TCR was sampled from a woman aged 18-30 years with Graves' ophthalmopathy. V usage is TRBV6-2 or TRBV6-3 and J usage is TRBJ2-7; the D gene is possibly TRBD2 (6 bases). Sequenced sample: blood. The CDR3 spells CASDAKAGRYEQYF. The CDR3 DNA sequence: TGTGCCAGCGACGCTAAAGCGGGCAGATACGAGCAGTACTTC.